This TCR beta chain emerged from a study of blood T cell repertoires in COVID-19. At the level of the study: Donors in the United States, Italy and Spain gave samples during acute or convalescent COVID-19.

The protocol was immunoSEQ multiplex PCR, while the TCRdb copy is restricted to in-frame clones and leaves out a portion. The sample shows 65,000 to 70,000 clones, 60% to 80% of them seen only once. The V segment lost 7 bases and the J segment 12 bases; nucleotides outside the gene matches: 14. Per the germline V gene, CDR1 is MDHEN and CDR2 is SYDVKM. The CDR3 runs to 14 residues. The origin of this receptor is a human donor in a cohort sampled during active COVID-19. The gene calls are TRBV28 and TRBJ2-7, with 11 bases matching TRBD1. Input material: peripheral blood. This chain's CDR3 is CASISDRGPGWSYF. In DNA form, the CDR3 reads TGTGCCAGCATTTCGGACAGGGGGCCTGGGTGGTCGTACTTC. Full variable domain (rest looked up from reference TRBV28 and TRBJ2-7): DVKVTQSSRYLVKRTGEKVFLECVQDMDHENMFWYRQDPGLGLRLIYFSYDVKMKEKGDIPEGYSVSREKKERFSLILESASTNQTSMYLCASISDRGPGWSYFGPGTRLTVT.